This passage covers 24 T cell receptor beta chains from one sample sequenced in a study of blood T cell repertoires in COVID-19. Libraries were prepared by immunoSEQ multiplex PCR; TCRdb keeps only in-frame clonotypes and omits some of them. The table has 250,000 to 350,000 clones, 70% to 90% seen once; the top ten hold around 6.6%. The source material was peripheral blood. These receptor sequences come from a young man who had recovered from COVID-19.

This chain connects TRBV6-4 to TRBJ2-3, with D maybe TRBD2 (5 bases). In germline, CDR1 is MRHNA, CDR2 SNTAGT. V was clipped by 4 bases and J by 0 bases, with 8 bases between them. The CDR3 is 14 residues long. The CDR3: CASSGRGSTDTQYF. CDR3 nucleotides: TGTGCCAGCAGTGGACGAGGGAGCACAGATACGCAGTATTTT.

J is TRBJ1-2 and V is TRBV10-3; 10 bases match TRBD1. The V gene's germline CDR1 is ENHRY and CDR2 SYGVKD. This CDR3 comprises 13 residues. Losses at the gene ends were 10 bases for V and 6 bases for J; bases not matched to a gene: 8. CDR3 DNA sequence: TGTGCCACCGAAACCGGGACAGGGGATGGCTACACCTTC. Protein sequence: CATETGTGDGYTF.

This clone was seen a few times. CDR3 nucleotide sequence: TGTGCCAGCAGTGAGACGGGCACTGAAGCTTTCTTT. Protein sequence: CASSETGTEAFF. The chain has TRBV6-1 and TRBJ1-1; no definite D call. V lost 3 bases to trimming and J lost 4 bases, with 6 bases between them. This CDR3 is 12 amino acids long. Per germline, CDR1 MNHNS and CDR2 SASEGT.

The rearrangement uses TRBV7-8 and TRBJ1-2; D is ambiguous. Trimming removed 4 bases at V and 8 bases at J, with 17 bases between. CDR1 and CDR2 (germline): SGHVS, FQNEAQ. The CDR3 length is 14 residues. Here the CDR3 DNA reads TGTGCCAGCAGCTCAATGGTAGCGGGAGGGGGCTACACCTTC. It translates to CASSSMVAGGGYTF.

The chain uses TRBV7-9 and TRBJ2-7; D remains ambiguous. Germline CDR1 and CDR2: SEHNR and FQNEAQ (reference sequence). The CDR3 spans 14 residues. Trimming cost V 5 bases and J 0 bases, with 11 bases left between them. CDR3 residues: CASSDTGDSYEQYF. DNA of the CDR3: TGTGCCAGCAGCGACACCGGCGACTCCTACGAGCAGTACTTC.

CDR3 nucleotides: TGTGCCAGTGCCGGGGGGCGCGACACCGGGGAGCTGTTTTTT. Translating gives CASAGGRDTGELFF. J is TRBJ2-2 and V is TRBV6-6, with TRBD2 as a possible D gene (7 bases). The V end lost 9 bases, the J end lost 3 bases, and 14 bases lay between the germline ends. There are 14 residues in the CDR3. CDR1 is MNHNY, CDR2 SVGAGI, per germline (reference sequence).

The chain uses TRBV7-3 and TRBJ1-5; D not certain. The CDR3 covers 19 residues. Germline V gene data show CDR1 as SGHTA and CDR2 as FQGTGA. The V end was cut by 2 bases, the J end by 0 bases, with 20 bases between. The CDR3 DNA is TGTGCCAGCAGCTTATCTTTGGAAGGAGGGCCTTATAGCAATCAGCCCCAGCATTTT. Protein product: CASSLSLEGGPYSNQPQHF. Looking up the rest from reference TRBV7-3 and TRBJ1-5 gives the full variable domain: GAGVSQTPSNKVTEKGKYVELRCDPISGHTALYWYRQSLGQGPEFLIYFQGTGAADDSGLPNDRFFAVRPEGSVSTLKIQRTERGDSAVYLCASSLSLEGGPYSNQPQHFGDGTRLSIL.

The V gene is TRBV7-3, the J gene TRBJ2-3; 10 positions agree with TRBD2. Germline trimming cut 5 bases from V and 3 bases from J; bases unmatched to any gene: 5. Germline values: CDR1 SGHTA, CDR2 FQGTGA. There are 15 residues in the CDR3. CDR3 DNA: TGTGCCAGCAGCCCCCGTAGCGGGAGGACAGATACGCAGTATTTT. Protein: CASSPRSGRTDTQYF.

The chain carries TRBV11-3 and TRBJ1-1, with 8 bases aligning to TRBD1. V was pared by 4 bases and J by 5 bases, with 6 bases of the junction left unmatched. There are 14 residues in the CDR3. Germline V gene lookup returns CDR1 SGHNT and CDR2 YENEEA. DNA for the CDR3: TGTGCCAGCAGCTCAGGACAGGGTGCGACTGAAGCTTTCTTT. This sequence encodes CASSSGQGATEAFF.

J is TRBJ1-1 and V is TRBV7-9, with 10 bases lining up with TRBD1. Trimming cost V 1 base and J 11 bases; bases outside gene matches: 1. This CDR3 is 12 amino acids long. Germline V gene sequence: CDR1 SEHNR, CDR2 FQNEAQ (reference sequence). The CDR3 DNA follows: TGTGCCAGCAGCTTAGGGGGACAGGGGGCTTTCTTT. Its translation: CASSLGGQGAFF.

The rearrangement joins TRBV9 to TRBJ1-4; no reliable D call. The CDR3 length is 14 residues. Trimming left V 1 base short and J 0 bases short, with 4 bases between. Per germline, CDR1 SGDLS and CDR2 YYNGEE. CDR3 coding DNA: TGTGCCAGCAGCGTACAGGCAACTAATGAAAAACTGTTTTTT. Translating it yields CASSVQATNEKLFF.

The chain links TRBV5-4 to TRBJ2-1, with 10 bases fitting TRBD2. The CDR3 spans 16 residues. Per the germline V gene, CDR1 is SGHNT and CDR2 is YYREEE (reference sequence). V was pared by 3 bases and J by 5 bases, with 8 bases of the junction left unmatched. This CDR3 is CASSSVAGGMDNEQFF. The DNA of the CDR3 is TGTGCCAGCAGCTCTGTAGCGGGAGGAATGGACAATGAGCAGTTCTTC.

This clone was counted a single time. The rearrangement joins TRBV10-3 to TRBJ2-1; 7 bases fit TRBD2. The germline CDR1 and CDR2 sequences are ENHRY and SYGVKD. This CDR3 has 16 amino acids. V trimming: 4 bases; J trimming: 8 bases; junction bases outside the gene matches: 14. The CDR3 is CAISGQPLAALDEQFF. CDR3 bases: TGTGCCATCAGTGGTCAACCTCTAGCGGCGCTGGATGAGCAGTTCTTC.

The V gene is TRBV2, the J gene TRBJ1-1; TRBD1 agrees at 8 bases. The junction had 3 bases not matched to a gene; V was cut back by 2 bases and J by 1 base. CDR3 length: 15 amino acids. The V gene's germline CDR1 is SNHLY and CDR2 FYNNEI. This chain's CDR3 is CASSELGTGNTEAFF. The CDR3 DNA is TGTGCCAGCAGTGAATTGGGGACAGGGAACACTGAAGCTTTCTTT.

The CDR3, as DNA: TGTGCCAGCAGTTACTCGACTAGCGGGGGCGTATACGAGCAGTACTTC. Translated, it gives CASSYSTSGGVYEQYF. The V and J genes are TRBV6-5 and TRBJ2-7, with 12 bases matching TRBD2. The CDR3 has 16 amino acids. The germline gives CDR1 MNHEY, CDR2 SVGAGI. Trimming removed 0 bases from V and 4 bases from J; junction bases left unmatched: 4.

Of note for this clone: The identical CDR3 is also encoded by other nucleotide sequences in the sample. The chain uses TRBV5-1 and TRBJ2-2; tentative D call: TRBD1 (6 bases). The CDR3 is 15 residues long. The ends were cut back, 5 bases at V and 0 bases at J, with 11 bases in the middle. The V gene's germline CDR1 is SGHRS and CDR2 YFSETQ. The CDR3: CASSLGTTNTGELFF. As DNA, the CDR3 is TGCGCCAGCAGTCTCGGGACAACGAACACCGGGGAGCTGTTTTTT.

This rearrangement joins TRBV2 to TRBJ2-4, with 8 nucleotides matching TRBD1. CDR1 and CDR2 from the germline V gene are SNHLY and FYNNEI. V was pared by 0 bases and J by 6 bases, with 7 bases of the junction left unmatched. The CDR3 has 16 amino acids. The CDR3 here is CASSEADRVRRNIQYF. CDR3 DNA: TGTGCCAGCAGTGAAGCGGACAGGGTTAGGAGAAACATTCAGTACTTC.

This sequence joins TRBV7-2 and TRBJ1-5, with TRBD1 matching over 8 bases. Unmatched junction bases numbered 11, after V lost 7 bases and J lost 0 bases. Germline assignment: CDR1 SGHTA and CDR2 FQGNSA. The CDR3 contains 17 residues. CDR3: CASNPGGRATSNQPQHF. CDR3 coding DNA: TGTGCCAGCAACCCAGGGGGCAGGGCGACTAGCAATCAGCCCCAGCATTTT.

This chain uses TRBV2 with TRBJ2-7; D not resolved. Per the germline V gene, CDR1 is SNHLY and CDR2 is FYNNEI. Trimming took off 5 bases at V and 2 bases at J, with 13 bases between the two ends. This CDR3 spans 14 amino acids. The CDR3 loop is CASSSRGLTYEQYF. DNA of the CDR3: TGTGCCAGCAGTTCTCGCGGCCTCACCTACGAGCAGTACTTC.

This clone was seen once. V gene TRBV24-1 combines with J gene TRBJ2-1, with 10 bases that match TRBD1. From germline, CDR1 is KGHDR and CDR2 SFDVKD. V dropped 2 bases and J dropped 4; count of bases not matched to a gene: 4. The CDR3 is 16 residues long. CDR3 amino acids: CATSDSGTGDYNEQFF. DNA of the CDR3: TGTGCCACCAGTGATTCCGGGACAGGGGATTACAATGAGCAGTTCTTC.

This sequence joins TRBV18 and TRBJ1-2; TRBD1 agrees at 8 bases. Trimming took 2 bases from V and 0 from J; bases not matched to a gene: 2. Germline V lookup: CDR1 KGHSH, CDR2 LQKENI. The CDR3 covers 15 residues. CDR3 loop: CASSPGTGANYGYTF. In DNA, the CDR3 is TGTGCCAGCTCACCAGGGACAGGAGCTAACTATGGCTACACCTTC.

The CDR3 loop reads CASSENLIAKNIQYF. The CDR3 DNA follows: TGTGCCAGCAGTGAAAACCTAATAGCCAAAAACATTCAGTACTTC. The chain is built from TRBV2 and TRBJ2-4; the D is unclear. This CDR3 is built from 15 residues. The V end was cut by 2 bases, the J end by 0 bases, with 8 bases between. In germline, CDR1 is SNHLY, CDR2 FYNNEI.

The V gene is TRBV27, the J gene TRBJ1-5, with 7 bases lining up with TRBD1. This CDR3 is 14 amino acids long. Germline assignment: CDR1 MNHEY and CDR2 SMNVEV (reference sequence). V was pared by 6 bases and J by 6 bases, with 8 bases of the junction left unmatched. The CDR3 DNA reads as TGTGCCAGCAGCTTTCAAGGGGGCGGTCAGCCCCAGCATTTT. This sequence encodes CASSFQGGGQPQHF.

This clone turned up a few times. The gene calls are TRBV11-2 and TRBJ2-7; 7 nucleotides align to TRBD2. The CDR3 runs to 15 residues. Trimming took 1 base from V and 5 from J; bases not matched to a gene: 8. Germline CDR1 and CDR2: SGHAT and FQNNGV. DNA of the CDR3: TGTGCCAGCAGCTTAGTAGCGGGCGTAGGGAACGAGCAGTACTTC. It yields the protein CASSLVAGVGNEQYF.